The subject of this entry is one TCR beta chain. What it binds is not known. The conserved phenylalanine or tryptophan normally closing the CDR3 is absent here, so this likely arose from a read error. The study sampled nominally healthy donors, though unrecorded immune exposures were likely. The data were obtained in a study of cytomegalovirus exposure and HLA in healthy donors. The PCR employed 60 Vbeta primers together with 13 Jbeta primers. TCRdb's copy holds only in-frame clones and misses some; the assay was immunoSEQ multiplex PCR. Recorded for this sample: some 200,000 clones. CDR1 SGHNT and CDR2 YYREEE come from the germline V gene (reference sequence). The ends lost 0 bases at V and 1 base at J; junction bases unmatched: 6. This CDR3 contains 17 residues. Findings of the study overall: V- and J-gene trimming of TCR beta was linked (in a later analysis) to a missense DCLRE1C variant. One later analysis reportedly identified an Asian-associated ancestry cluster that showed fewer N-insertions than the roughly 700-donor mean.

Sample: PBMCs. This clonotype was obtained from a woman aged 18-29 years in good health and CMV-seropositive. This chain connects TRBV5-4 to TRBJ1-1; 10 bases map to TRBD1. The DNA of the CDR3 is TGTGCCAGCAGCTTGGATGGGACAGGGGTTAGGAACACTGAAGCTTTCCTT. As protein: CASSLDGTGVRNTEAFL.